This T cell receptor beta chain was profiled in a study of technical replicates of blood from a few donors (dated by TCRdb to between 2016 and 2019). According to the germline V gene (reference sequence), CDR1 reads LNHDA and CDR2 reads SQIVND. Measured from the cysteine to the phenylalanine, the CDR3 is 11 residues long. Left in the record is the CDR3 DNA by itself, 33 bases read in frame from the first base. Trimming at the junction amounts to 8 bases on V and 1 base on J, and the germline ends lie 5 bases apart. The library was obtained by the immunoSEQ multiplex PCR assay. This is the immuneACCESS table as TCRdb keeps it, with only in-frame sequences that have V and J called. A part of the clones is gone; compared with another copy, unresolved V genes explain less than half, and the rest is unexplained. This sample holds about 70,000 clones; around 97% were observed only once. 0.2% to 0.25% of the sample is in the top ten clones.

About this clone itself: Its antigen is currently not known. No quality values exist for individual bases; no much larger clone is one base distant.

The V and J genes are TRBV19 and TRBJ1-1, with the D gene uncertain. Sample: T cells isolated from PBMCs. This receptor was taken from a human donor in good health. The DNA sequence reads TGTGCCAGTTGCGGGAACACTGAAGCTTTCTTT. This encodes CASCGNTEAFF.